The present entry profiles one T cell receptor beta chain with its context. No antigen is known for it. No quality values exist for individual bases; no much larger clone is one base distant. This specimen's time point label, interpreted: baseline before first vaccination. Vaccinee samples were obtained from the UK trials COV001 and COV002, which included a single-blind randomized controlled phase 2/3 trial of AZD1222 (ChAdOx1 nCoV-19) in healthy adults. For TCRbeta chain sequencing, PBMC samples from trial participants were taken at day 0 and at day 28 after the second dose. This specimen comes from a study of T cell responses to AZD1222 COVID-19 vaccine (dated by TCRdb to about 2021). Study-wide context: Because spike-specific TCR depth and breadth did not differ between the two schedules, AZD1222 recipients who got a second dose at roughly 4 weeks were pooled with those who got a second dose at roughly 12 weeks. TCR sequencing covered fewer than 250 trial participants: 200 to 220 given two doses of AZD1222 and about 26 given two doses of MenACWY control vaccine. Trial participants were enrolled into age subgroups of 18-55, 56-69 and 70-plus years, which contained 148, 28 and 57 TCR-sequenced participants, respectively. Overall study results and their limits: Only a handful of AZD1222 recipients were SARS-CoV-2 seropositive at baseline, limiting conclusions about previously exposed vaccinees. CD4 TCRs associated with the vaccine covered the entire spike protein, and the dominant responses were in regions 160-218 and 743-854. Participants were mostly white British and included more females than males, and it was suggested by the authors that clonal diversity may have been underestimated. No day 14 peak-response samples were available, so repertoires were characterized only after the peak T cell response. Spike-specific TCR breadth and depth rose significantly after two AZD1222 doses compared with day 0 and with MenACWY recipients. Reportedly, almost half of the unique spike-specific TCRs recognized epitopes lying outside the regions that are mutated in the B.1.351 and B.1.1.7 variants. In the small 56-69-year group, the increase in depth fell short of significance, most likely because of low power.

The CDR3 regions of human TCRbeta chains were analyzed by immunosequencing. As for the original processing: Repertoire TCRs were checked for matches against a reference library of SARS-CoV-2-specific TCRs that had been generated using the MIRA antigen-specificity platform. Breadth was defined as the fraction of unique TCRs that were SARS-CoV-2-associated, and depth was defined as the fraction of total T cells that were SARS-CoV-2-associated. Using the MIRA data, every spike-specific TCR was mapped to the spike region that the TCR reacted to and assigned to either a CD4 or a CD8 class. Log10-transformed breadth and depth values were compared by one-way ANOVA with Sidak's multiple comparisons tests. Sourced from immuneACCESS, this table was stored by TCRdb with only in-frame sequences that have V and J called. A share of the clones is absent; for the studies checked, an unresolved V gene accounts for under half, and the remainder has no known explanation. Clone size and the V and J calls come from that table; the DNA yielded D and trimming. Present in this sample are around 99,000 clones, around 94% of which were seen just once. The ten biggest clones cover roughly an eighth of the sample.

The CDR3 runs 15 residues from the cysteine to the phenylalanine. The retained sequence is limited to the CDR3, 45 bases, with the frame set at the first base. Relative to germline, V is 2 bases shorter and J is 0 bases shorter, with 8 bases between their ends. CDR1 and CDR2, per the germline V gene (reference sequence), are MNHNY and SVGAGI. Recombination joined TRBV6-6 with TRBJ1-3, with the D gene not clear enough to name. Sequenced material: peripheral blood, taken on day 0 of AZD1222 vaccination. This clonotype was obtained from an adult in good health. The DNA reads TGTGCCAGCAGTTACCTGGTCAACTCTGGAAACACCATATATTTT. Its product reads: CASSYLVNSGNTIYF.